The present entry profiles one TCR beta chain with its context. The record originates from a study of control samples from healthy donors and cancer patients. The CDR3 spans 14 residues. Trimming removed 2 bases at V and 0 bases at J, with 7 bases between. CDR1 and CDR2 from the germline V gene are MNHEY and SVGAGI. The assay was immunoSEQ multiplex PCR, and TCRdb's table has in-frame clones only and misses some. Here the sample spans over 150,000 clones, 85% to 95% being singletons. The chain joins TRBV6-5 to TRBJ1-1; D is ambiguous. Sequenced sample: blood. This clonotype was sampled from a woman aged 18-29 years in good health. The CDR3 reads CASSYGPLNTEAFF. The CDR3, as DNA: TGTGCCAGCAGTTACGGGCCACTGAACACTGAAGCTTTCTTT.